This T cell receptor beta chain was identified during a study of blood T cell repertoires in COVID-19. Individuals drawn from around 25 US areas were roughly 18 to 95 years old. Researchers sorted participants into cohorts using their self-reported clinical history. The study recruited exposed participants who had met a COVID-19 case within 2 weeks before entry. Profiled with immunoSEQ multiplex PCR; TCRdb holds only in-frame clones, not every one. The sample contains 300,000 to 400,000 clones, around 84% of which appear only once. Germline V CDR1 and CDR2: SEHNR, FQNEAQ (reference sequence). The V segment lost 1 base and the J segment 5 bases; nucleotides outside the gene matches: 12. The CDR3 is made up of 17 amino acids.

The clonotype originates from a woman in her 30s who had been exposed to COVID-19. This sequence joins TRBV7-9 and TRBJ2-7; 9 nucleotides align to TRBD1. The sample was PBMCs or T cells enriched from blood (not recorded which). CDR3 protein: CASSLGSWDRAGHEQYF. The CDR3 DNA sequence: TGTGCCAGCAGCTTAGGCAGTTGGGACAGGGCAGGCCACGAGCAGTACTTC.